One and the same sample provided the 9 T cell receptor beta chains below, sequenced in a study of T cells in tuberculosis. Clones were sequenced by immunoSEQ multiplex PCR, and TCRdb holds only the in-frame ones, with some missing. The sample lists tens of thousands of clones, roughly 91% seen once, with approximately 2% in the top ten. Thawed, overnight-rested PBMC were stained with GMM-loaded CD1B tetramer, viability dye and anti-CD3, then sorted. The CD1B tetramers carried C32 glucose monomycolate purified from Rhodococcus equi. The sequencing input was CD1b-GMM tetramer-negative cells sorted from PBMCs. These receptors came from an adult woman with latent tuberculosis.

The chain uses TRBV4-1 and TRBJ1-1, with 8 bases identical to TRBD1. Germline trimming cut 1 base from V and 1 base from J; bases unmatched to any gene: 5. Germline CDR1 reads MGHRA; CDR2 reads YSYEKL. This CDR3 contains 16 residues. CDR3 residues: CASSQAMTGENTEAFF. As DNA, the CDR3 is TGCGCCAGCAGCCAAGCAATGACAGGGGAGAACACTGAAGCTTTCTTT.

The genes are TRBV15 and TRBJ1-6, with 9 bases aligning to TRBD1. The CDR3 extends over 14 amino acids. Losses at the gene ends were 7 bases for V and 5 bases for J; bases not matched to a gene: 3. Germline-derived CDR1 and CDR2 are LNHNV and YYDKDF (reference sequence). The CDR3 DNA is TGTGCCACCACCCGGGACAGGGATAATTCACCCCTCCACTTT. Amino acid sequence: CATTRDRDNSPLHF.

The chain links TRBV6-5 to TRBJ1-3, with 7 bases lining up with TRBD1. Germline V gene lookup returns CDR1 MNHEY and CDR2 SVGAGI. The CDR3 is made up of 14 amino acids. The ends lost 8 bases at V and 3 bases at J; junction bases unmatched: 7. The CDR3 spells CASCEGGVGNTIYF. The CDR3 nucleotides are TGTGCCAGCTGCGAAGGGGGCGTTGGAAACACCATATATTTT.

The chain recombines TRBV7-2 with TRBJ2-7; a possible D gene is TRBD2 (7 bases). The ends were cut back, 1 base at V and 2 bases at J, with 12 bases in the middle. This CDR3 has 15 residues. The germline CDR1 and CDR2 sequences are SGHTA and FQGNSA. CDR3 sequence (DNA): TGTGCCAGCAGCTTAGAGGCGGGGGCTACCTACGAGCAGTACGTC. Translation gives CASSLEAGATYEQYV.

The gene calls are TRBV7-6 and TRBJ2-2; TRBD1 aligns across 10 bases. The CDR3 has 15 amino acids. The ends lost 5 bases at V and 7 bases at J; junction bases unmatched: 7. The germline V gene has CDR1 SGHVS and CDR2 FNYEAQ. The CDR3 loop reads CASSPGTGVVGELFF. The CDR3 DNA sequence: TGTGCCAGCAGCCCCGGGACAGGGGTGGTCGGGGAGCTGTTTTTT.

This sequence joins TRBV7-9 and TRBJ2-3, with 8 bases that match TRBD2. This CDR3 has 16 amino acids. The germline CDR1 and CDR2 sequences are SEHNR and FQNEAQ (reference sequence). The trim removed 0 bases at V and 4 bases at J, leaving 6 bases unmatched. CDR3 in DNA: TGTGCCAGCAGCTTAGCGGAGCGGGGGTGGTCAGATACGCAGTATTTT. It codes for CASSLAERGWSDTQYF. Filled out from reference TRBV7-9 and TRBJ2-3, the complete variable domain reads DTGVSQNPRHKITKRGQNVTFRCDPISEHNRLYWYRQTLGQGPEFLTYFQNEAQLEKSRLLSDRFSAERPKGSFSTLEIQRTEQGDSAMYLCASSLAERGWSDTQYFGPGTRLTVL.

The chain combines TRBV10-1 with TRBJ2-5; D might be TRBD2 (7 bases). V was trimmed by 2 bases and J by 5 bases, leaving 12 bases between them. CDR3 size: 14 residues. CDR1 WNHNN and CDR2 SYGVQD come from the germline V gene (reference sequence). CDR3 nucleotides: TGCGCCAGCAGTGAGGGGGGGGCACGGGAGACCCAGTACTTC. It translates to CASSEGGARETQYF.

J is TRBJ1-2 and V is TRBV27; 7 bases are shared with TRBD1. The CDR3 runs to 13 residues. With V trimmed by 6 bases and J by 2 bases, 3 bases remained unmatched. Germline V gene lookup returns CDR1 MNHEY and CDR2 SMNVEV (reference sequence). CDR3 bases: TGTGCCAGCAGAGGACAGGCAAACTATGGCTACACCTTC. Encoded protein: CASRGQANYGYTF.

This clone has only one observation. J is TRBJ1-1 and V is TRBV2; TRBD1 matches 8 bases. The CDR3 has 13 residues. Germline V gene lookup returns CDR1 SNHLY and CDR2 FYNNEI. V was pared by 6 bases and J by 4 bases, with 4 bases of the junction left unmatched. The chain's CDR3 is CASSDRGRTEAFF. DNA for the CDR3: TGTGCCAGCAGCGACAGGGGCCGCACTGAAGCTTTCTTT.